These 19 T cell receptor beta chains share one sample of origin, sequenced in a study of chemoradiotherapy in HPV16-positive cancers. Profiling relied on immunoSEQ multiplex PCR, and the TCRdb table lists in-frame clones only, not all of them. The sample has 1,700 or so clones; 89% are singletons. The sample here was tumor tissue, taken from a patient who underwent chemoradiotherapy. Receptors were obtained from a human donor with HPV-associated anogenital cancer.

This clone has only one observation. The V call is TRBV4-3, the J call TRBJ2-1; 8 bases are shared with TRBD1. V was pared by 0 bases and J by 2 bases, with 6 bases of the junction left unmatched. CDR3 size: 17 residues. Germline V CDR1 and CDR2: LGHNA, YSLEER. This chain's CDR3 is CASSQDSLQGAYNEQFF. CDR3 in DNA: TGCGCCAGCAGCCAAGATTCCCTACAGGGGGCCTACAATGAGCAGTTCTTC.

The chain links TRBV7-4 to TRBJ1-1; the match to TRBD1 covers 7 bases. V lost 8 bases, J lost 11 bases, and 11 bases stayed unmatched. This CDR3 spans 12 amino acids. Germline CDR1 and CDR2: SGHVT and SQSDAQ. The CDR3 DNA reads TGTGCCAGCCAGGATGGGGACAGCAGGGCTTTCTTT. The encoded protein is CASQDGDSRAFF.

A single count supports this clone. This sequence joins TRBV19 and TRBJ1-5; D gene uncertain. The CDR3 extends over 17 amino acids. The V gene lost 0 bases and the J gene lost 2 bases, with 14 bases spanning the gap. Germline V gene lookup returns CDR1 LNHDA and CDR2 SQIVND (reference sequence). Here the CDR3 reads CASSIEVLQLGNQPQHF. DNA of the CDR3: TGTGCCAGTAGTATAGAAGTTTTACAACTCGGCAATCAGCCCCAGCATTTT.

This clone has just a few counts. The V and J genes are TRBV7-8 and TRBJ1-1; D is undetermined. CDR3 size: 13 residues. V was pared by 7 bases and J by 0 bases, with 9 bases between. Germline CDR1 SGHVS, CDR2 FQNEAQ. The chain's CDR3 is CASIGQMNTEAFF. As DNA, the CDR3 is TGTGCCAGCATCGGGCAGATGAACACTGAAGCTTTCTTT.

CDR3 nucleotide sequence: TGTGCCAGCAGCTCTGGCTTGGGATCCCACAATGAGCAGTTCTTC. Amino acids: CASSSGLGSHNEQFF. The genes are TRBV13 and TRBJ2-1; D unresolved. The V and J ends lost 4 bases and 5 bases respectively, with 15 bases between them. Germline V gene lookup returns CDR1 PRHDT and CDR2 FYEKMQ (reference sequence). The CDR3 runs 15 residues.

This clone was recorded once. This chain uses TRBV4-1 with TRBJ2-2; 7 nucleotides align to TRBD2. CDR3 length equals 16 residues. V lost 4 bases, J lost 1 base, and 6 bases stayed unmatched. CDR1 is MGHRA, CDR2 YSYEKL, per germline. In DNA form, the CDR3 reads TGCGCCAGCAGCCGATGGGGGGGAGGGAACACCGGGGAGCTGTTTTTT. This encodes CASSRWGGGNTGELFF.

The chain combines TRBV2 with TRBJ2-1, with TRBD2 as a possible D gene (5 bases). V lost 7 bases and J 1 base, leaving 14 bases between the germline ends. This CDR3 spans 15 amino acids. Germline lookup yields CDR1 SNHLY and CDR2 FYNNEI. CDR3 region: CASIYPGSSYNEQFF. DNA of the CDR3: TGTGCCAGCATTTATCCGGGGAGTTCCTACAATGAGCAGTTCTTC.

The J gene is TRBJ1-2, the V gene TRBV5-5, with 7 bases aligning to TRBD1. Unmatched junction bases numbered 13, after V lost 1 base and J lost 4 bases. The CDR3 runs to 17 residues. Germline V gives CDR1 SGHKS, CDR2 YYEKEE (reference sequence). The CDR3 region is CASSLMNLNRGGYGYTF. CDR3 nucleotide sequence: TGTGCCAGCAGCTTGATGAATTTGAACAGGGGAGGCTATGGCTACACCTTC. The full variable domain, completed using reference TRBV5-5 and TRBJ1-2, is DAGVTQSPTHLIKTRGQQVTLRCSPISGHKSVSWYQQVLGQGPQFIFQYYEKEERGRGNFPDRFSARQFPNYSSELNVNALLLGDSALYLCASSLMNLNRGGYGYTFGSGTRLTVV.

The V and J genes are TRBV18 and TRBJ2-1; D is ambiguous. Germline V gene lookup returns CDR1 KGHSH and CDR2 LQKENI. The CDR3 runs 14 residues. V lost 3 bases and J 6 bases, leaving 12 bases between the germline ends. The CDR3 region has the DNA TGTGCCAGCTCACCCCCCCGGGCTGGCAATGAGCAGTTCTTC. Amino acid sequence: CASSPPRAGNEQFF.

The rearrangement links TRBV7-9 to TRBJ2-2, with 7 bases lining up with TRBD2. CDR1 and CDR2 from the germline V gene are SEHNR and FQNEAQ (reference sequence). The V segment lost 1 base and the J segment 2 bases; nucleotides outside the gene matches: 10. The length of the CDR3 is 18 residues. The CDR3, as DNA: TGTGCCAGCAGCTTAGAAGTGATGTCGGGAGGCAACACCGGGGAGCTGTTTTTT. Protein sequence: CASSLEVMSGGNTGELFF.

CDR3 sequence reads: CASSQSGGEQPQHF. In DNA form, the CDR3 reads TGTGCCAGCAGCCAATCGGGGGGGGAACAGCCCCAGCATTTT. The chain is built from TRBV16 and TRBJ1-5; tentatively, D is TRBD1 (5 bases). Trimming cost V 0 bases and J 7 bases, with 10 bases left between them. CDR3 size: 14 residues. Germline V gene sequence: CDR1 KGHSY, CDR2 FQNENV.

The rearrangement uses TRBV7-9 and TRBJ2-1; a possible D gene is TRBD2 (5 bases). CDR3 length: 14 residues. Germline V lookup: CDR1 SEHNR, CDR2 FQNEAQ (reference sequence). V was cut by 5 bases and J by 5 bases, with 13 bases left in between. In DNA form, the CDR3 reads TGTGCCAGCAGCGAAGGACTCCGTAACAATGAGCAGTTCTTC. It specifies CASSEGLRNNEQFF.

The rearrangement links TRBV6-1 to TRBJ2-5; 7 nucleotides agree with TRBD1. Trimming at V came to 5 bases and at J to 5 bases, leaving 8 bases not matched to a gene. Germline-derived CDR1 and CDR2 are MNHNS and SASEGT. The CDR3 totals 14 residues. DNA of the CDR3: TGTGCCAGCAGTCGCGGCTACAGGGGTGAGACCCAGTACTTC. Translation gives CASSRGYRGETQYF.

The V and J genes are TRBV5-1 and TRBJ1-1; D is unclear. Germline lookup yields CDR1 SGHRS and CDR2 YFSETQ. The CDR3 totals 14 residues. Between the trimmed V and J ends, which lost 4 bases and 0 bases, there was a span of 10 bases. In DNA form, the CDR3 reads TGCGCCAGCAGCCGCAGAGTCATGAACACTGAAGCTTTCTTT. Residues: CASSRRVMNTEAFF.

In this sample, this clone turned up once. Its ends do not fully match the called genes, so a read error is possible. The chain has TRBV11-2 and TRBJ2-4; D may be TRBD1 (6 bases). This CDR3 contains 13 residues. Germline V gene sequence: CDR1 SGHAT, CDR2 FQNNGV. The CDR3 reads CASSLDKGGARCF. CDR3 sequence (DNA): TGTGCCAGCAGCTTAGATAAAGGGGGAGCCCGTTGCTTC.

The chain carries TRBV20-1 and TRBJ1-2, with D hard to call. With 6 bases removed from V and 5 bases from J, the gap between germline ends came to 10 bases. This CDR3 contains 11 residues. The germline V gene has CDR1 DFQATT and CDR2 SNEGSKA (reference sequence). The CDR3 sequence is CSAERIYGYTF. DNA for the CDR3: TGCAGTGCCGAGCGCATTTATGGCTACACCTTC.

The chain combines TRBV27 with TRBJ1-2, with 8 bases fitting TRBD1. CDR3 length equals 14 residues. The germline gives CDR1 MNHEY, CDR2 SMNVEV (reference sequence). The V segment lost 2 bases and the J segment 7 bases; nucleotides outside the gene matches: 6. The CDR3 loop is CASSLNSGGGGYTF. The CDR3 nucleotides are TGTGCCAGCAGTTTAAACTCAGGGGGCGGTGGCTACACCTTC.

This clone was picked up one time. This rearrangement joins TRBV6-1 to TRBJ2-7; 7 bases align to TRBD1. The CDR3 spans 15 residues. Germline V gene data show CDR1 as MNHNS and CDR2 as SASEGT. Trimming took 8 bases from V and 5 from J; bases not matched to a gene: 15. CDR3 loop: CASSRSVGTVDEQYV. The CDR3 DNA sequence: TGTGCCAGCTCCCGGTCGGTAGGGACAGTCGACGAGCAGTACGTC.

The V gene is TRBV5-1, the J gene TRBJ1-2; D unclear. The germline CDR1 and CDR2 sequences are SGHRS and YFSETQ. The CDR3 runs to 12 residues. V was clipped by 0 bases and J by 4 bases, with 4 bases between them. The CDR3 region is CASSLDGYGYTF. The CDR3 DNA reads TGCGCCAGCAGCTTGGACGGCTATGGCTACACCTTC.